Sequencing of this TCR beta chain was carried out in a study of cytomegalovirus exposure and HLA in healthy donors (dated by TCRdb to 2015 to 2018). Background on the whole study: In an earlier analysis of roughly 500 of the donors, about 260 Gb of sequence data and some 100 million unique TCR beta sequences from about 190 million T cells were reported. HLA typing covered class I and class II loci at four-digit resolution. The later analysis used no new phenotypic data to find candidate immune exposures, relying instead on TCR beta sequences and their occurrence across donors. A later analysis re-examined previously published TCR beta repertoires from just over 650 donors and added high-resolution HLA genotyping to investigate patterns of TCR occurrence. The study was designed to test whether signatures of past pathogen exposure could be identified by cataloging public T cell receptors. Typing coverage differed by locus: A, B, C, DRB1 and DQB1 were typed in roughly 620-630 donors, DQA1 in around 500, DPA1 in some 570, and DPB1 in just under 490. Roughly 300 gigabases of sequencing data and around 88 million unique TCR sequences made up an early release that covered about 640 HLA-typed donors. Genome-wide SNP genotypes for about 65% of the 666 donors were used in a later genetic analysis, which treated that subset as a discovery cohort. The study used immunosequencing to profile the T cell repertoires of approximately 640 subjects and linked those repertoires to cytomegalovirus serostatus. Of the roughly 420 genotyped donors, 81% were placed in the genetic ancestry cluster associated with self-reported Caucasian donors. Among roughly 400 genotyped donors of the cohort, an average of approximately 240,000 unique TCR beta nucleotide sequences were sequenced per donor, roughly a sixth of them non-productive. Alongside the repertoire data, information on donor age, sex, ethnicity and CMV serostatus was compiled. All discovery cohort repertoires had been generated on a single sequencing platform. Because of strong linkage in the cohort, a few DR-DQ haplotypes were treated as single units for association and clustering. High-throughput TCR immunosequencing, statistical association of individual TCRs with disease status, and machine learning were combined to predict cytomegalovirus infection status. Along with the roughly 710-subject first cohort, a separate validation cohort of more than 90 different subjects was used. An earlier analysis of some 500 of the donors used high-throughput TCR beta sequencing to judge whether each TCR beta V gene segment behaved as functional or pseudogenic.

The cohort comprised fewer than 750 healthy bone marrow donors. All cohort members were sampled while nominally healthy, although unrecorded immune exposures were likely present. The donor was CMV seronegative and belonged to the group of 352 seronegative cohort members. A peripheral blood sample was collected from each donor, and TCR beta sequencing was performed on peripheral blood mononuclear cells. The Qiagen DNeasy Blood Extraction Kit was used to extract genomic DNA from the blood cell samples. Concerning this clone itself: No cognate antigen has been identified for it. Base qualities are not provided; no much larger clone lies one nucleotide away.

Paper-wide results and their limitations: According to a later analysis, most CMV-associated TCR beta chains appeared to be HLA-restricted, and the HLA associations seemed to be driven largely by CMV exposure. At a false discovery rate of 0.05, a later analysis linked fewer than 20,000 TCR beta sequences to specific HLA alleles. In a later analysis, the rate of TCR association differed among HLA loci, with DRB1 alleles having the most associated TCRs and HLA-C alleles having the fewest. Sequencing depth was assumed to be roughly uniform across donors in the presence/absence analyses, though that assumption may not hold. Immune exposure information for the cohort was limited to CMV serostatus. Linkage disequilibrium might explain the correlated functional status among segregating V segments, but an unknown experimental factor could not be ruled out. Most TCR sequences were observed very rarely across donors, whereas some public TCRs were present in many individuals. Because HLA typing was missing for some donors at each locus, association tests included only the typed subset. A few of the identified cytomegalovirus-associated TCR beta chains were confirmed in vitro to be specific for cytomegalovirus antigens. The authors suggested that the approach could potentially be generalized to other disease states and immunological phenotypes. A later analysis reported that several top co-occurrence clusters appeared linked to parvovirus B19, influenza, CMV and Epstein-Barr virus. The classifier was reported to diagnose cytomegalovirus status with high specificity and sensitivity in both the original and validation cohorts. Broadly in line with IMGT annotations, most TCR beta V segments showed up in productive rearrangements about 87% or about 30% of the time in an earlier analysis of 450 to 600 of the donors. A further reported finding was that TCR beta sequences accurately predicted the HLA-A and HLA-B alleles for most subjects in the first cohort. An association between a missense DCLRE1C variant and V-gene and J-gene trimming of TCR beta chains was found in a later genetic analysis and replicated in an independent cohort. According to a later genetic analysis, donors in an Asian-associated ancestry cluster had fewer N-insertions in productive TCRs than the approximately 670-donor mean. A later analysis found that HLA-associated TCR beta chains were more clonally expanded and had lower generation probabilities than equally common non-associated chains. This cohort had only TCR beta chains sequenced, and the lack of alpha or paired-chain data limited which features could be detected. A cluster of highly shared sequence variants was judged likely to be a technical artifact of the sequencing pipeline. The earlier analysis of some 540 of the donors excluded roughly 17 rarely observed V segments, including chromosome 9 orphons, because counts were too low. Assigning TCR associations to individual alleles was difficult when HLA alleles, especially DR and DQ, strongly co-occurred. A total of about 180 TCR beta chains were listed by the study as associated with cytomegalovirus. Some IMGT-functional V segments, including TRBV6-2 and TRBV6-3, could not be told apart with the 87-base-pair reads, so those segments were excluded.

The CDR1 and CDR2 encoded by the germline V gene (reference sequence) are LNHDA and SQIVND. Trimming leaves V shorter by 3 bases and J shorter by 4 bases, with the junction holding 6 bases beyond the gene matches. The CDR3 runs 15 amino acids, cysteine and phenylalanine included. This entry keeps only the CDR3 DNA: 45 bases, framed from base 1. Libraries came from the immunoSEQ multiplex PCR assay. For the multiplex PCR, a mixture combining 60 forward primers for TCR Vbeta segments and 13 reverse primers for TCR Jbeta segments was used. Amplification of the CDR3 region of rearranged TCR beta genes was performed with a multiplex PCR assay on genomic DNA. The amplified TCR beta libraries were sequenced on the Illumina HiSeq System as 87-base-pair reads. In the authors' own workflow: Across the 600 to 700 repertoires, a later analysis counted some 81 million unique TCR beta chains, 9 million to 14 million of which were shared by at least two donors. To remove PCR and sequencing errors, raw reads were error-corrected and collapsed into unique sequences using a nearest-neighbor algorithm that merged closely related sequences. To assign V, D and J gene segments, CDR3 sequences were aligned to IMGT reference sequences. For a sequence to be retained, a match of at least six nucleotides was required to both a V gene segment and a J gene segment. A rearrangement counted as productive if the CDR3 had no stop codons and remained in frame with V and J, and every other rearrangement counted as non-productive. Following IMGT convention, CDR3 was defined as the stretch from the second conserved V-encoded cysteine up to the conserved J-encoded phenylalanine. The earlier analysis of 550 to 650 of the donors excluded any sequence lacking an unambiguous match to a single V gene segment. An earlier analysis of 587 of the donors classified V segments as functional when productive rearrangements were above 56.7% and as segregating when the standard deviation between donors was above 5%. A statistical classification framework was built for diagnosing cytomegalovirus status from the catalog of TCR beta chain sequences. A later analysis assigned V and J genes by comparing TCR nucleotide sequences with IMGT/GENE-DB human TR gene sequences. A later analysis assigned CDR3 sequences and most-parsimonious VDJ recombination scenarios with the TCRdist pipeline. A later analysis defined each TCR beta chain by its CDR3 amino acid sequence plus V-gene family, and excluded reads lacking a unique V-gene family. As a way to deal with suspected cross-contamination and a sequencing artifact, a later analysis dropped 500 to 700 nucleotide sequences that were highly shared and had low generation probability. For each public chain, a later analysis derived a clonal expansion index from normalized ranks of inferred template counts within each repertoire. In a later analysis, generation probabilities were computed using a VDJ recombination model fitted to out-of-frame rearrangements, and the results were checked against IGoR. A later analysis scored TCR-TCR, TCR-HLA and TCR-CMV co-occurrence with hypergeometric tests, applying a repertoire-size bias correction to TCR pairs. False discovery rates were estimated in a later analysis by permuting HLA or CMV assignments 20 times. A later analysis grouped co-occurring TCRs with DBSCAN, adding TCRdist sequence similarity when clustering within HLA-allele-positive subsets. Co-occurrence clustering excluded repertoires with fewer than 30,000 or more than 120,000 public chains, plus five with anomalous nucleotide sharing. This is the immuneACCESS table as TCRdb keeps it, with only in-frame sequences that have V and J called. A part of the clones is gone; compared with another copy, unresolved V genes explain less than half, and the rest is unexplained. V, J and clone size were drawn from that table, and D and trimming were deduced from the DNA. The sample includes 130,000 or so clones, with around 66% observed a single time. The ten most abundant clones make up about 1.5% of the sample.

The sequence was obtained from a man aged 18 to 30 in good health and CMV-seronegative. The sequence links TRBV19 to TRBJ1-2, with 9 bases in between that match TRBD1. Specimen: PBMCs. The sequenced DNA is TGTGCCAGTAGTATTGGGACAGGGAGGTCCTATGGCTACACCTTC. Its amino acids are CASSIGTGRSYGYTF.